Given below is one TCR beta chain in context. Which antigen it targets is not known. Base qualities are not recorded, but no much larger clone differs from it by a single base. Library construction relied on the immunoSEQ multiplex PCR assay. A mixture of 60 forward primers for TCR Vbeta segments and 13 reverse primers for TCR Jbeta segments was used in the multiplex PCR. The CDR3 region of rearranged TCR beta genes was amplified from genomic DNA with a multiplex PCR assay. The Illumina HiSeq System was used to sequence the amplified TCR beta libraries as 87-base-pair reads. Per the authors' processing: A later analysis counted around 72 million unique TCR beta chains across the 670 or so repertoires, and 9.5 million to 11 million of these chains were shared by at least two donors. Raw reads were error-corrected and collapsed into unique sequences with a nearest-neighbor algorithm that merged closely related sequences to remove PCR and sequencing errors. Alignment of CDR3 sequences to IMGT reference sequences was used to assign V, D and J gene segments. For a sequence to be retained, at least a six-nucleotide match to both a V gene segment and a J gene segment was required. Rearrangements were classified as productive when the CDR3 lacked stop codons and remained in frame with V and J, and all other rearrangements were classified as non-productive. CDR3 was defined by IMGT convention, running from the second conserved V-encoded cysteine to the conserved J-encoded phenylalanine. The earlier analysis of a few hundred of the donors excluded sequences that lacked an unambiguous match to a single V gene segment. In an earlier analysis of some 590 of the donors, V segments were called functional above 56.7% productive rearrangements and were called segregating when the between-donor standard deviation exceeded 5%. A statistical classification framework was developed to diagnose cytomegalovirus status using the catalog of TCR beta chain sequences. A later analysis assigned V and J genes by comparing TCR nucleotide sequences with IMGT/GENE-DB human TR gene sequences. A later analysis assigned CDR3 sequences and most-parsimonious VDJ recombination scenarios with the TCRdist pipeline. In a later analysis, each TCR beta chain was defined by its CDR3 amino acid sequence together with its V-gene family, and reads lacking a unique V-gene family were excluded. To address suspected cross-contamination and a sequencing artifact, a later analysis removed 592 highly shared, low-generation-probability nucleotide sequences. A later analysis calculated a clonal expansion index for each public chain from normalized within-repertoire ranks of inferred template counts. In a later analysis, generation probabilities were computed with a VDJ recombination model fitted to out-of-frame rearrangements, and the resulting probabilities were checked against IGoR. Hypergeometric tests were used in a later analysis to score TCR-TCR, TCR-HLA and TCR-CMV co-occurrence, with a repertoire-size bias correction applied to the TCR pairs. A later analysis estimated false discovery rates by permuting HLA or CMV assignments 20 times. In a later analysis, co-occurring TCRs were grouped with DBSCAN, and TCRdist sequence similarity was added when clustering was performed within HLA-allele-positive subsets. Repertoires with fewer than 30,000 or more than 120,000 public chains, plus five repertoires with anomalous nucleotide sharing, were excluded from co-occurrence clustering. TCRdb took over this immuneACCESS table, retaining in-frame rearrangements with V and J assigned. Such tables are incomplete; in checked studies, under half of the missing clones stem from an unresolved V gene, and the remainder is unexplained. V and J calls and clone size come straight from that table; D and trimming were deduced from the DNA. A total of approximately 85,000 clones appear in this sample, 75% to 90% of them only once. About 30% of the sample rests with the top ten.

The cysteine opens and the phenylalanine closes a CDR3 of 14 amino acids. CDR3 DNA is the only sequence kept; it has 42 bases, read in frame from the first base. V is clipped by 4 bases and J by 9 bases, and the sequence between their germline boundaries is 18 bases long. According to the germline V gene, CDR1 reads SGHAT and CDR2 reads FQNNGV. The sample comes from a study of cytomegalovirus exposure and HLA in healthy donors (dated by TCRdb to the late 2010s). With regard to the full study: An earlier analysis of several hundred of the donors reported more than 250 Gb of sequence data and about 100 million unique TCR beta sequences from 150 million to 200 million T cells. Among several hundred genotyped donors of the cohort, an average of approximately 240,000 unique TCR beta nucleotide sequences was sequenced per donor, of which about 19% were non-productive. Typing coverage differed by locus: A, B, C, DRB1 and DQB1 were typed in about 620-640 donors, DQA1 in 522, DPA1 in some 610, and DPB1 in roughly 470. The study aimed to test whether cataloging public T cell receptors could reveal signatures of past pathogen exposure. Every repertoire in the discovery cohort had been generated on one and the same sequencing platform. High-throughput TCR immunosequencing, statistical association of individual TCRs with disease status, and machine learning were combined to predict cytomegalovirus infection status. A later analysis re-analyzed previously published TCR beta repertoires from 550 to 700 donors and added high-resolution HLA genotyping to study TCR occurrence patterns. HLA typing covered class I and class II loci at four-digit resolution. Donor age, sex, ethnicity and CMV serostatus were compiled together with the repertoire data. Along with the roughly 700-subject first cohort, a separate validation cohort of over a hundred different subjects was used. Approximately 300 gigabases of sequencing data and approximately 80 million unique TCR sequences were included in an early release covering 500 to 750 HLA-typed donors. The later analysis used no new phenotypic data to find candidate immune exposures, relying instead on TCR beta sequences and their occurrence across donors. Of the 300 to 450 genotyped donors, approximately 81% were placed in the genetic ancestry cluster associated with self-reported Caucasian donors. The study profiled the T cell repertoires of 550 to 700 subjects by immunosequencing and related them to cytomegalovirus serostatus. In an earlier analysis of roughly 540 of the donors, high-throughput TCR beta sequencing was used to judge whether each TCR beta V gene segment behaved as functional or pseudogenic. Five DR-DQ haplotypes were treated as single units for association and clustering because of strong linkage in the cohort. In a later genetic analysis, genome-wide SNP genotypes for about 65% of the 666 donors were used, and that subset was treated as a discovery cohort.

Broad study findings and their caveats: In a later analysis, several top co-occurrence clusters were reported to appear linked to parvovirus B19, influenza, CMV and Epstein-Barr virus. Broadly in line with IMGT annotations, most TCR beta V segments showed up in productive rearrangements about 87% or about 30% of the time in an earlier analysis of around 600 of the donors. The authors suggested that the approach could potentially be extended to other disease states and immunological phenotypes. In a later genetic analysis, a missense DCLRE1C variant was associated with V-gene and J-gene trimming of TCR beta chains, and the association was replicated in an independent cohort. A later analysis found that TCR association rates varied across HLA loci, with DRB1 alleles showing the most associated TCRs and HLA-C alleles the fewest. HLA typing was unavailable for some donors at each locus, so association tests used only the typed subset. The classifier was reported to diagnose cytomegalovirus status with high specificity and sensitivity in both the original and validation cohorts. Compared with equally common non-associated chains, HLA-associated TCR beta chains in a later analysis were more clonally expanded and had lower generation probabilities. In a later genetic analysis, fewer N-insertions in productive TCRs were reported among donors in an Asian-associated ancestry cluster than the approximately 630-donor mean. In the study, about 150 TCR beta chains were listed as associated with cytomegalovirus. Because the 87-base-pair reads could not distinguish some IMGT-functional V segments, including TRBV6-2 and TRBV6-3, those segments were excluded. When HLA alleles, especially DR and DQ, strongly co-occurred, TCR associations were difficult to assign to individual alleles. For the cohort, immune exposure information was limited to CMV serostatus. Correlated functional status among segregating V segments might reflect linkage disequilibrium, but an unknown experimental factor could not be ruled out. Across donors, most TCR sequences were observed very rarely, whereas some public TCRs were present in many individuals. The cohort was sequenced for TCR beta chains only, and without alpha or paired-chain data the features that could be detected were limited. In vitro tests confirmed that a few of the cytomegalovirus-associated TCR beta chains recognize cytomegalovirus antigens. Presence/absence analyses assumed roughly uniform sequencing depth across donors, an assumption that may not hold. A later analysis associated 16,951 TCR beta sequences with specific HLA alleles at a false discovery rate of 0.05. Because counts were too low, roughly 17 rarely observed V segments, including chromosome 9 orphons, were left out of the earlier analysis of 587 of the donors. A further reported finding was that TCR beta sequences accurately predicted the HLA-A and HLA-B alleles for most subjects in the first cohort. A cluster of highly shared sequence variants was judged likely to represent a technical artifact of the sequencing pipeline. According to a later analysis, most CMV-associated TCR beta chains appeared to be HLA-restricted, and the HLA associations seemed to be driven largely by CMV exposure.

The cohort consisted of 670 or so healthy bone marrow donors. Cohort members were all nominally healthy when sampled, although unrecorded immune exposures were likely present. The donor was CMV seropositive and belonged to the group of 250 to 300 seropositive cohort members. A peripheral blood sample was collected from each donor, and TCR beta sequencing was performed on peripheral blood mononuclear cells. The Qiagen DNeasy Blood Extraction Kit was used to extract genomic DNA from the blood cell samples. The sample was PBMCs. The rearrangement combines TRBV11-2 with TRBJ2-5; perhaps TRBD1 is the D gene, with 6 bases matching. This TCR derives from a man aged 45-65 years in good health and CMV-seropositive. Read as DNA, the sequence is TGTGCCAGCAGCTCAATACAGGGCGTGTCGGCCCAGTACTTC. This gives the protein CASSSIQGVSAQYF.